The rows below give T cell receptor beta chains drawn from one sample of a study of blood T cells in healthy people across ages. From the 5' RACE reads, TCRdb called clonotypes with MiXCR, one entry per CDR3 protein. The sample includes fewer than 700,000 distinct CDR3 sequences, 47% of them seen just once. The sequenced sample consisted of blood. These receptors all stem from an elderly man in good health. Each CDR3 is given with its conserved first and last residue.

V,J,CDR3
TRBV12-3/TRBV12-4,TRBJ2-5,CASSFWSNQETQYF
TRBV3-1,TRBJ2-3,CASSQTLPDTQYF
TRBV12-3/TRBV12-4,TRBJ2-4,CASRQEGDIQYF
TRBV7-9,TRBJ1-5,CASSAPGTGNQPQHF
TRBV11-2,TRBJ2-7,CASSPQGVRSYERYF
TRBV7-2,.,CASSLPGTSGRNYEQYF
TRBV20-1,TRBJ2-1,CSADDWSSYNEQFF
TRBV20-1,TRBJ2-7,CSARHPGQGAYEQYF
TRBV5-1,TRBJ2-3,CASSLEFGTSGWNTQYF
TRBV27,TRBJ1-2,CASSDRDRAGYTF
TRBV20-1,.,CSARDSHGRFKLTQYF
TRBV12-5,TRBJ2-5,CASGHLPGQGEETQYF
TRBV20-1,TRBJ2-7,CSARGGQGPYEQYF
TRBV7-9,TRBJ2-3,CASSLVLAPSTDTQYF
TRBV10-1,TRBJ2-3,CASSESKEADTQYF
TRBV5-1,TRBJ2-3,CASRSTDTQYF
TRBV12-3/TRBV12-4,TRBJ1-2,CASSPTDRPYGYTF
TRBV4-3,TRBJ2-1,CASSQEGIVVDNEQFF
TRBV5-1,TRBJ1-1,CASRPDSRMNTEAFF
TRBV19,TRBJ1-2,CASRDTNRGYGYTF